This T cell receptor (beta chain) was found in a study of control samples from healthy donors and cancer patients. Repertoires were generated with immunoSEQ multiplex PCR, while TCRdb's copy carries only in-frame clones and drops some. Of 110,000 or so clones listed, 90% are singletons. The CDR3 is made up of 17 amino acids. This chain links TRBV21-1 with TRBJ1-1. TRBV21-1 is given as a pseudogene. The sequence was obtained from a human donor in good health. The donor label of this sample is uncertain. The sequencing input was blood. The CDR3 DNA follows: TGTGCCACGGGTTACGGGCGGGGTTTACCCATGAACACTGAAGCTTTCTTT. This translates into CATGYGRGLPMNTEAFF.